The 4 T cell receptor beta chains in this list originate from one sample, sequenced in a study of T-cell reconstitution after alpha-beta-depleted transplantation in children. As it was prepared, the TCRbeta library received unique molecular identifiers. One entry per CDR3 protein results from TCRdb running MiXCR on the PCR reads. The sample lists 180,000 or so distinct CDR3 sequences; just under 6.5% were seen once. Sample: PBMCs, taken before TCRalphabeta/CD19-depleted stem cell transplant. Source of these receptors: a girl under two years old with combined immunodeficiency, due to receive a stem cell transplant.

At least ten counts were recorded for this clonotype. The chain uses TRBV4-1 and TRBJ2-7, with 7 bases aligning to TRBD2. The germline gives CDR1 MGHRA, CDR2 YSYEKL. The CDR3 has 16 residues. J lost 4 bases, V lost 4 bases, and 13 bases had no gene match. CDR3 protein: CASSPSWGRAGYEQYF. CDR3 nucleotide sequence: TGCGCCAGCAGCCCCTCTTGGGGGAGGGCCGGGTACGAGCAGTACTTC.

The chain has TRBV7-2 and TRBJ1-2; no firm D call. This CDR3 has 14 amino acids. Germline V gene data show CDR1 as SGHTA and CDR2 as FQGNSA. The V and J ends lost 2 bases and 1 base respectively, with 8 bases between them. The CDR3 DNA sequence: TGTGCCAGCAGCTTATTAAGCTATAACTATGGCTACACCTTC. Translated: CASSLLSYNYGYTF.

This clonotype showed up many times. J is TRBJ2-2 and V is TRBV6-2 or TRBV6-3; D could derive from TRBD1 or TRBD2 (7 bases each). Germline CDR1 and CDR2: MNHEY and SVGEGT. This CDR3 is built from 19 residues. V was cut by 4 bases and J by 3 bases, with 24 bases left in between. The CDR3 reads CASSSYPVTSDRDTGELFF. CDR3 in DNA: TGTGCCAGCAGTTCTTACCCTGTCACTAGCGACAGGGACACCGGGGAGCTGTTTTTT.

This clonotype was recorded many times. V and J are TRBV5-1 and TRBJ1-5; weak D call: TRBD1 (5 bases). Germline loops: CDR1 SGHRS, CDR2 YFSETQ. This CDR3 is 16 amino acids long. V lost 0 bases and J lost 2, with 12 bases in between. As DNA, the CDR3 is TGCGCCAGCAGCTTGGTTGGGGGAGCGGGCAATCAGCCCCAGCATTTT. Amino acids: CASSLVGGAGNQPQHF.